This entry lists 5 T cell receptor beta chains sequenced from one sample in a study of T cell responses to AZD1222 COVID-19 vaccine (dated by TCRdb to the early 2020s). This sample's time point label indicates: baseline before first vaccination. The library was built by means of the immunoSEQ multiplex PCR assay. Held by TCRdb, this immuneACCESS table contains in-frame sequences only and omits some clones. Under half of the omission traces to an unresolved V gene where checked; the cause of the rest is unknown. This sample holds around 99,000 clones; more than 90% were observed only once. Roughly an eighth of the sample is in the top ten clones. Source: peripheral blood, taken on day 0 of AZD1222 vaccination. All receptors derive from an adult in good health.

CDR3 residues: CASRIAQGVFDEQFF. For the CDR3, the DNA is TGCGCCAGCAGAATCGCACAGGGGGTCTTTGATGAGCAGTTCTTC. The chain uses TRBV5-1 and TRBJ2-1, with 8 nucleotides matching TRBD1. The CDR3 has 15 residues. Germline V CDR1 and CDR2: SGHRS, YFSETQ. Trimming at V came to 5 bases and at J to 8 bases, leaving 12 bases not matched to a gene.

The chain recombines TRBV30 with TRBJ2-2, with TRBD1 matching over 8 bases. The CDR3 totals 14 residues. V dropped 8 bases and J dropped 1; count of bases not matched to a gene: 6. CDR1 is GTSNPN, CDR2 SVGIG, per germline (reference sequence). The CDR3 DNA sequence: TGTGCCACAGACAGGGGTAGGAACACCGGGGAGCTGTTTTTT. It yields the protein CATDRGRNTGELFF.

This clone was seen a single time. This chain connects TRBV28 to TRBJ1-5; 7 bases are shared with TRBD1. The CDR3 is 16 residues long. The V and J ends lost 6 bases and 1 base, in that order; junction bases with no gene match: 9. In germline, CDR1 is MDHEN, CDR2 SYDVKM. The CDR3 region has the DNA TGTGCCAGCAGGCCTGGGACAGATGGCAGCAATCAGCCCCAGCATTTT. Translation gives CASRPGTDGSNQPQHF.

The gene calls are TRBV9 and TRBJ2-6; D unclear. Germline CDR1 and CDR2: SGDLS and YYNGEE. Trimming took 3 bases from V and 1 from J, leaving 5 bases between them. The CDR3 extends over 14 amino acids. The CDR3 region has the DNA TGTGCCAGCAGCGCCGAGTCTGGGGCCAACGTCCTGACTTTC. Translating it yields CASSAESGANVLTF. The full variable domain, with the rest looked up from reference TRBV9 and TRBJ2-6, is DSGVTQTPKHLITATGQRVTLRCSPRSGDLSVYWYQQSLDQGLQFLIQYYNGEERAKGNILERFSAQQFPDLHSELNLSSLELGDSALYFCASSAESGANVLTFGAGSRLTVL.

This clone is a singleton in its sample. The V gene is TRBV7-2, the J gene TRBJ2-7; D might be TRBD2 (6 bases). With 0 bases removed from V and 0 bases from J, the gap between germline ends came to 6 bases. The germline CDR1 and CDR2 sequences are SGHTA and FQGNSA. The CDR3 totals 14 residues. CDR3 sequence: CASSLAGGSYEQYF. In DNA, the CDR3 is TGTGCCAGCAGCTTAGCGGGGGGCTCCTACGAGCAGTACTTC.